The subject of this entry is one T cell receptor (beta chain). What it binds is not known. This entry is derived from a study of OX40 agonist ivuxolimab in advanced cancers. Study-level information: At doses from 0.01 to 10 mg/kg, patients were given intravenous ivuxolimab every 2 weeks. From 23 to 79 years was the age range, with a mean of approximately 63 years, and roughly 80% were male. Study-wide results and limits: On average, CD8+ T cells had more expanded clones than CD4+. At 0.1 to 3.0 mg/kg, clonal expansion of CD4+ and CD8+ blood T cells had occurred by week 6.

The CDR3 covers 17 residues. CDR1 is SEHNR and CDR2 is FQNEAQ in the germline V gene (reference sequence). The V end lost 5 bases, the J end lost 0 bases, and 17 bases lay between the germline ends. Here immunoSEQ multiplex PCR was the method, and the copy in TCRdb shows in-frame clones only, minus some. The sample consists of approximately 100,000 clones, approximately 90% of them appearing once. The material was CD4+ or CD8+ T cells sorted from blood, obtained in a trial of the OX40 agonist ivuxolimab. This receptor was taken from an adult with an advanced solid tumor such as melanoma, head and neck, liver or kidney cancer. The V gene is TRBV7-9, the J gene TRBJ1-3; TRBD1 might be the D (6 bases). This CDR3 is CASSLQTGLSSGNTIYF. The DNA of the CDR3 is TGTGCCAGCAGCCTTCAGACAGGCCTGAGCTCTGGAAACACCATATATTTT.